One and the same sample provided the 2 T cell receptor beta chains below, sequenced in a study of preoperative IRX-2 immunotherapy in early breast cancer. Noted treatment: preoperative locoregional IRX-2 cytokine immunotherapy. Generated by immunoSEQ multiplex PCR, the TCRdb table keeps only in-frame clones and is missing some. This table holds 32,000 or so clones, over 80% found once. The source was lymph node tissue, collected from a patient treated with IRX-2 immunotherapy. The source is a human donor with breast cancer.

The V call is TRBV7-5, the J call TRBJ1-3. TRBV7-5 is designated a pseudogene. The CDR3 contains 15 residues. The DNA of the CDR3 is TGTGCCAGCAGCTTATCAGGACGGTTTGGAAACACCATATATTTT. This encodes CASSLSGRFGNTIYF.

The chain is built from TRBV18 and TRBJ2-2, with no clear D. Germline CDR1 KGHSH, CDR2 LQKENI. This CDR3 contains 14 residues. Trimming pared 3 bases from V and 1 base from J, leaving 6 bases between. CDR3 amino acids: CASSPNGNTGELFF. For the CDR3, the DNA is TGTGCCAGCTCACCCAACGGGAACACCGGGGAGCTGTTTTTT.